The rows below give T cell receptor beta chains drawn from one sample of a study of T cell repertoires in cytomegalovirus infection. TCRdb analysed the reads with MiXCR anew, one entry per CDR3 protein. The sample contains some 180,000 distinct CDR3 sequences, roughly 9.8% of which appear only once. Sequenced: PBMCs. The receptors were gathered from a human donor in good health (CMV status not recorded). Some clones in this sample may be carry-over from other donors' samples. Both conserved end residues are part of each CDR3. A D gene is named only where the DNA matches it firmly. Clone size appears in some rows only: once, few, many, or a class for an expanded clone.

DNA,CDR3,V,D,size,J
TGCGCCAGCAGCCAGGACGGAACCTACGAGCAGTACTTC,CASSQDGTYEQYF,TRBV4-1,-,-,TRBJ2-7
TGCAGCGTTGAAGCTCTCGGTGGCGGGGTATACAATGAGCAGTTCTTC,CSVEALGGGVYNEQFF,TRBV29-1,-,-,TRBJ2-1
TGCGCCAGCAGCCGTATCGCGGGACAGGGAAATTCACCCCTCCACTTT,CASSRIAGQGNSPLHF,TRBV4-1,TRBD1,-,TRBJ1-6
TGTGCCAGCAGCTTATACCGAGCAGGGACAGGGCTTAACACTGAAGCTTTCTTT,CASSLYRAGTGLNTEAFF,TRBV7-9,TRBD1,many,TRBJ1-1
TGTGCCAGCAGTTTTTTAGGAGCCTACGAGCAGTACTTC,CASSFLGAYEQYF,TRBV28,-,many,TRBJ2-7
TGCGCCAGCAGCCAAGATCTAGGGGGCTCTGGGGCCAACGTCCTGACTTTC,CASSQDLGGSGANVLTF,TRBV4-3,-,many,TRBJ2-6
TGTGCCAGCAGCCGCGAGAGTGACAGGGTCACAGATACGCAGTATTTT,CASSRESDRVTDTQYF,TRBV11-2,TRBD1,many,TRBJ2-3
TGTGCCAGCAGTTATGGGGGATTGGGGAGCACAGATACGCAGTATTTT,CASSYGGLGSTDTQYF,TRBV28,-,few,TRBJ2-3
TGTGCCAGCAGCTTGGGCCGGGTGAACACTGAAGCTTTCTTT,CASSLGRVNTEAFF,TRBV5-6,-,many,TRBJ1-1
TGTGCCAGCAGCTCGGACGGCTACGAGCAGTACTTC,CASSSDGYEQYF,TRBV7-2,-,many,TRBJ2-7
TGTGCCAGCAGCTTTGACAGGGGAGACGAAAAGCAGTACTTC,CASSFDRGDEKQYF,TRBV7-2,TRBD1,many,TRBJ2-7
TGTGCCAGCAGCCAAGACATCTCCTACGAGCAGTACTTC,CASSQDISYEQYF,TRBV14,-,-,TRBJ2-7
TGTGCCAGTAGTCCGCAAGGGGGTACGAACACCGGGGAGCTGTTTTTT,CASSPQGGTNTGELFF,TRBV19,-,many,TRBJ2-2
TGTGCCAGCAGTTACTCGCGGTCAGATACGCAGTATTTT,CASSYSRSDTQYF,TRBV6-6,-,-,TRBJ2-3
TGCAGCGTTAAAAACGGGAGGGCCAAACAAGAGACCCAGTACTTC,CSVKNGRAKQETQYF,TRBV29-1,TRBD2,many,TRBJ2-5
TGTGCCAGCAGCTTATTGGGAAGTGTCTACGAGCAGTACTTC,CASSLLGSVYEQYF,TRBV7-2,-,many,TRBJ2-7
TGTGCCAGCAGCTCAGGGGGAGTAGGAGAGCAGTTCTTC,CASSSGGVGEQFF,TRBV12-3/TRBV12-4,TRBD1,-,TRBJ2-1
TGTGCCACCAGCAGACAAACAGGGTTGGGCTATGGCTACACCTTC,CATSRQTGLGYGYTF,TRBV15,-,-,TRBJ1-2
TGTGCCAGCAGCTTAGTGGCTCCCAGGGAGCAGTTCTTC,CASSLVAPREQFF,TRBV11-2,-,-,TRBJ2-1
TGTGCCAGCAGTGGGGACAGGGACACTGAAGCTTTCTTT,CASSGDRDTEAFF,TRBV6-1,TRBD1,-,TRBJ1-1
TGCAGTGCTAGGCGGACAGGCACCGGGGAGCTGTTTTTT,CSARRTGTGELFF,TRBV20-1,TRBD1,few,TRBJ2-2
TGCAGTGCGAGAAGCGGGAGTCTTATATACGAGCAGTACTTC,CSARSGSLIYEQYF,TRBV20-1,TRBD2,-,TRBJ2-7
TGTGCCAGCAGCTTAGCGCTACAGGGAATGAGCAATCAGCCCCAGCATTTT,CASSLALQGMSNQPQHF,TRBV7-9,-,few,TRBJ1-5
TGTGCCAGCAAACCTCAGGGATGGGATGAGCAGTTCTTC,CASKPQGWDEQFF,TRBV7-9,-,few,TRBJ2-1
TGTGCCAGCAGTTCCGGACTAACAGCCTACGAGCAGTACTTC,CASSSGLTAYEQYF,TRBV7-2,-,many,TRBJ2-7
TGCAGCGCTGGGGGAGAGACCCAGTACTTC,CSAGGETQYF,TRBV29-1,-,many,TRBJ2-5
TGTGCCAGCAACAACGGAAGAGCGGCGCAGTACTTC,CASNNGRAAQYF,TRBV7-9,-,many,TRBJ2-7
TGTGCCAGCAGAGTAACTAGCGGGGGGATCAAAAACATTCAGTACTTC,CASRVTSGGIKNIQYF,TRBV28,TRBD2,-,TRBJ2-4
TGCAGTGCTAGAGCGATGGCTTGGGCCTACGAGCAGTACTTC,CSARAMAWAYEQYF,TRBV20-1,-,-,TRBJ2-7
TGTGCCAGCAGCTCGGGACTAGCGACCTACGAGCAGTACTTC,CASSSGLATYEQYF,TRBV7-2,TRBD2,many,TRBJ2-7
TGTGCCAATGACAGAATGAACACTGAAGCTTTCTTT,CANDRMNTEAFF,TRBV7-2,-,-,TRBJ1-1
TGTGCCAGCAGCTTGACCGGGAAGGGAGTTACTGAAGCTTTCTTT,CASSLTGKGVTEAFF,TRBV5-5,-,few,TRBJ1-1
TGCAGCGTTGTAACAGGGGGACCCAAAAACATTCAGTACTTC,CSVVTGGPKNIQYF,TRBV29-1,TRBD1,many,TRBJ2-4
TGTGCCATCAGTGAGTTGTCGGACAGTGGCTACACCTTC,CAISELSDSGYTF,TRBV10-3,-,-,TRBJ1-2
TGCAGCGTTGAAGCACTTGGGACCGGACCTTCCGGAGCTTTCTTT,CSVEALGTGPSGAFF,TRBV29-1,-,-,TRBJ1-1
TGCAGTGCTACGGGACAAACTCTCTCTTACGAGCAGTACTTC,CSATGQTLSYEQYF,TRBV20-1,-,many,TRBJ2-7
TGTGCCAGCTCACCAAGGGTGGACAATGAGCAGTTCTTC,CASSPRVDNEQFF,TRBV12-3/TRBV12-4,-,few,TRBJ2-1
TGCGCCAGCAGCGCCCCGACAGGAGAACAAGAGACCCAGTACTTC,CASSAPTGEQETQYF,TRBV4-1,-,many,TRBJ2-5
TGCAGTGCTAGAGACGGGGCAGGCCAAGAGACCCAGTACTTC,CSARDGAGQETQYF,TRBV20-1,-,-,TRBJ2-5
TGTGCCAGCAATGCACCGGGACTAGGATACGAGCAGTACTTC,CASNAPGLGYEQYF,TRBV6-2/TRBV6-3,TRBD2,-,TRBJ2-7
TGTGCCAGCGGGTCCTTGACCCCACGGGAGACCCAGTACTTC,CASGSLTPRETQYF,TRBV28,-,many,TRBJ2-5
TGTGCCAGCAGCTTATCGAACCAAGAGACCCAGTACTTC,CASSLSNQETQYF,TRBV7-8,-,many,TRBJ2-5
TGTGCCAGCAGCCCTCGGACTAGCCAGTATGAGCAGTTCTTC,CASSPRTSQYEQFF,TRBV7-9,TRBD2,-,TRBJ2-1
TGTGCCAGCAGTGTGGGGGGGCGCGATTCAGATACGCAGTATTTT,CASSVGGRDSDTQYF,TRBV6-8,-,few,TRBJ2-3
TGTGCCAGCAGCCAAGTTGTAGGTCCCTACGAGCAGTACTTC,CASSQVVGPYEQYF,TRBV14,-,few,TRBJ2-7
TGTGCCAGTCAGACGGGCCCCGGGGCCGCTCAGCCCCAGCATTTT,CASQTGPGAAQPQHF,TRBV6-1,-,few,TRBJ1-5
TGTGCCAGCAGCTTAGTCGGAGCCTCTGGGGCCAACGTCCTGACTTTC,CASSLVGASGANVLTF,TRBV7-2,-,many,TRBJ2-6
TGTGCCAGCAGCCCATCGGAAAACACCATATATTTT,CASSPSENTIYF,TRBV7-9,-,many,TRBJ1-3
TGTGCCAGCATCGGGACGGCGGGCTATGGCTACACCTTC,CASIGTAGYGYTF,TRBV12-3/TRBV12-4,-,many,TRBJ1-2
TGCAGCGTTGAAGGACTAGCGGGAGGCACAGATACGCAGTATTTT,CSVEGLAGGTDTQYF,TRBV29-1,TRBD2,few,TRBJ2-3
TGTGCCAGCAGCTTAGCGGGGCTTAGCAATGAGCAGTTCTTC,CASSLAGLSNEQFF,TRBV7-2,-,many,TRBJ2-1
TGTGCCAGCAGTTTTTTGGGGCTCCCGGAGACCCAGTACTTC,CASSFLGLPETQYF,TRBV28,-,few,TRBJ2-5
TGTGCCAGCAGCGCCCTTCGACAGGGTTGGCACGAGCAGTACTTC,CASSALRQGWHEQYF,TRBV14,TRBD1,many,TRBJ2-7
TGTGCCAGCAGTTCCGACAGGGGGCATGGCTACACCTTC,CASSSDRGHGYTF,TRBV7-9,TRBD1,many,TRBJ1-2